These T cell receptor beta chains were read from a single sample in a study of T cell repertoires in cytomegalovirus infection. TCRdb passed the reads through MiXCR, listing each CDR3 protein once. The sample shows about 900,000 distinct CDR3 sequences, roughly 31% of them seen only once. What these receptors recognize is not known. The input for sequencing was cultured CD8+ T cells from PBMCs, taken from culture after CMV antigen stimulation. These receptors were taken from a human donor in good health (CMV status not recorded). Some clones in this sample may be carry-over from other donors' samples. Each CDR3 is given with its conserved first and last residue. D genes are given only for firm matches. Clone sizes are given selectively: once, few, many, or a class where the clone is expanded.

DNA	CDR3	V	D	J	size
TGTGCCAGCAGTGAACATATAACTGGCTCTGAAGCTTTCTTT	CASSEHITGSEAFF	TRBV6-1	.	TRBJ1-1	.
TGTGCCAGCAGTCCCGATACAGGGGGCGATGAGCAGTTCTTC	CASSPDTGGDEQFF	TRBV12-3/TRBV12-4	TRBD1	TRBJ2-1	few
TGTGCCAGCAGCCGCAAGTGGGCCGACACAGATACGCAGTATTTT	CASSRKWADTDTQYF	TRBV7-9	.	TRBJ2-3	few
TGTGCCAGCAGTTACAGGGAAAGGCTCGCAGGGATCTCTGGAAACACCATATATTTT	CASSYRERLAGISGNTIYF	TRBV6-5	.	TRBJ1-3	.
TGTGCCAGCAGCCAGCCGTCGGGACTAGCGGGGGGTCGTATCAGGGAGCTGTTTTTT	CASSQPSGLAGGRIRELFF	TRBV3-1	TRBD2	TRBJ2-2	many
TGTGCCAGCACTTTCCCCTCTCAGGGACTTCGTGAAGCTTTCTTT	CASTFPSQGLREAFF	TRBV12-3/TRBV12-4	.	TRBJ1-1	.
TGTGCCAGCAGTCTTTACTCCGGCGGGGAGCTGTTTTTT	CASSLYSGGELFF	TRBV12-3/TRBV12-4	.	TRBJ2-2	.
TGTGCCAGCAGTGCAGCAGAGGGCCAGTATCAGCCCCAGCATTTT	CASSAAEGQYQPQHF	TRBV25-1	.	TRBJ1-5	.
TGTGCCATCGGGGGGACTACCGAGACCCAGTACTTC	CAIGGTTETQYF	TRBV10-3	TRBD2	TRBJ2-5	.
TGTGCCAGCAGCTTGGGGGGGGATGGCTACACCTTC	CASSLGGDGYTF	TRBV7-6	.	TRBJ1-2	many
TGTGCCAGCAGCTCGTTTCCGGGACTCCCATGGAATGAGCAGTTCTTC	CASSSFPGLPWNEQFF	TRBV7-8	.	TRBJ2-1	many
TGTGCCAGCAGCTCTTACAGGGCCCCCTCCTACAATGAGCAGTTCTTC	CASSSYRAPSYNEQFF	TRBV7-2	.	TRBJ2-1	many
TGTGTCAGCAGCTTAGTATCTGTGACTAGCGGGGCCCCTCGCAATGAGCAGTTCTTC	CVSSLVSVTSGAPRNEQFF	TRBV7-3	TRBD2	TRBJ2-1	.
TGCGCCAGCAGCCTCGAGAGGACCGCGATTACTGAAGCTTTCTTT	CASSLERTAITEAFF	TRBV4-1	.	TRBJ1-1	.
TGTGCCAGCAGTATCGGGACAGGGGTGGTGTACGAGCAGTACTTC	CASSIGTGVVYEQYF	TRBV27	TRBD1	TRBJ2-7	.
TGCGCCAGCAGCCAAATTTTAGGGACAGAAGCTTTCTTT	CASSQILGTEAFF	TRBV4-1	.	TRBJ1-1	.
TGCAGTGCTAGGGGGGGCGCTAGCTCCTACAATGAGCAGTTCTTC	CSARGGASSYNEQFF	TRBV20-1	.	TRBJ2-1	.
TGTGCCAGCTCCCTCAGAGGGGGGGGAAGGGCTTTCTTT	CASSLRGGGRAFF	TRBV14	.	TRBJ1-1	.
TGTGCCACCAGCAGGGTCAGGGGGCCTACCGGGGAGCTGTTTTTT	CATSRVRGPTGELFF	TRBV15	TRBD1	TRBJ2-2	few
TGTGCCAGCAGCTTAGGTACAACAGTCGAGCCCCAGCATTTT	CASSLGTTVEPQHF	TRBV5-8	.	TRBJ1-5	.
TGTGCCAGCAGCTCAGGGGACTATGGGGTGAATGAGCAGTTCTTC	CASSSGDYGVNEQFF	TRBV13	.	TRBJ2-1	.
TGTGCCAACAGCTTAGCGCAATCCGGGGGGAATGGCTACACCTTC	CANSLAQSGGNGYTF	TRBV7-9	.	TRBJ1-2	.
TGTGCCAGCAGCCGCCTCACAGGGGTGGAGGGGAACACTGAAGCTTTCTTT	CASSRLTGVEGNTEAFF	TRBV27	TRBD1	TRBJ1-1	.
TGTGCCAGTAGCCCGCGCGGGGGCGACGAGCAGTACTTC	CASSPRGGDEQYF	TRBV19	.	TRBJ2-7	many
TGTGCTAGTGGTTTCACTAGCGGGGGCGGCAATGAGCAGTTCTTC	CASGFTSGGGNEQFF	TRBV12-5	TRBD2	TRBJ2-1	.
TGTGCCAGCAGTAGCGGCGTCGCAGATACGCAGTATTTT	CASSSGVADTQYF	TRBV27	.	TRBJ2-3	.
TGTGCCAGCAGTTTTGGCAGGACGTCCGGGGAGCTGTTTTTT	CASSFGRTSGELFF	TRBV27	.	TRBJ2-2	.
TGTGCCAACAGCCTAGGGGGCAGGGTTAATTCACCCCTCCACTTT	CANSLGGRVNSPLHF	TRBV7-9	TRBD1	TRBJ1-6	.
TGTGCCAGTAGTCCCATTGGAAGGGGAGGATCCTACGAGCAGTACTTC	CASSPIGRGGSYEQYF	TRBV19	.	TRBJ2-7	many
TGTGCCAGCAGTTACGGAGCGGAATCCGGTCAGCATTTT	CASSYGAESGQHF	TRBV6-2/TRBV6-3	.	TRBJ1-5	.
TGTGCCAGCAGTCATGAACAGGTGCCGGATATCGCTGGCTACACCTTC	CASSHEQVPDIAGYTF	TRBV28	.	TRBJ1-2	.
TGTGCTAGTGGTTTTTCGGGTGGACGGGGGAACACTGAAGCTTTCTTT	CASGFSGGRGNTEAFF	TRBV12-5	.	TRBJ1-1	.
TGTGCCAGCAGCAATGGACATTTTTCCTACGAGCAGTACTTC	CASSNGHFSYEQYF	TRBV5-6	.	TRBJ2-7	few
TGTGCCAGCGTAAAGTCATCAGACGAGCAGTACTTC	CASVKSSDEQYF	TRBV6-2/TRBV6-3	.	TRBJ2-7	many
TGTGCTAGTGGTGCCTTCCTAGCGGGGCCTTTTGACACAGATACGCAGTATTTT	CASGAFLAGPFDTDTQYF	TRBV12-5	TRBD2	TRBJ2-3	.
TGTGCCAGCAGCTTACCCCCGGGACCCACTTACGAGCAGTACTTC	CASSLPPGPTYEQYF	TRBV7-9	.	TRBJ2-7	few